The sequence of this T cell receptor beta chain was determined in a study of T cells in tuberculosis. Study details: A South African cohort included IGRA-negative adolescents, latently infected IGRA-positive adolescents and adults with active tuberculosis.

This clone was observed a single time. Antigen unknown. Tuberculin skin test and IGRA determined adolescents' latent tuberculosis status at entry. Unsorted cryopreserved PBMC were sequenced, averaging approximately 100,000 T cells per clinical donor. The data were produced by immunoSEQ multiplex PCR, yet TCRdb's version contains in-frame clones alone and is incomplete. Among around 32,000 clones listed, approximately 94% were seen once. The CDR3 extends over 16 amino acids. After removal of 4 bases from V and 6 bases from J, the junction contained 10 bases not matched to a gene. Per germline, CDR1 SQVTM and CDR2 ANQGSEA. Study-wide points: GMM-specific TCRs were nearer to active tuberculosis alpha repertoires, suggesting expansion.

The clonotype originates from a donor aged 5-35 years with latent tuberculosis or without tuberculosis infection. The material sequenced was PBMCs. V gene TRBV29-1 combines with J gene TRBJ2-1, with 12 nucleotides matching TRBD2. In DNA form, the CDR3 reads TGCAGCGTTGCTTGGGCTAGCGGGAGGGCCGGCAATGAGCAGTTCTTC. Protein product: CSVAWASGRAGNEQFF.